A selection of T cell receptor beta chains follows, all from one sample in a study of human T cells and chemical hapten exposure. One entry per CDR3 protein, called by TCRdb with MiXCR from the RACE reads. The sample has tens of thousands of distinct CDR3 sequences, approximately 12% seen once. Material: whole blood, obtained in connection with sensitization to the hapten diphenylcyclopropenone (DPC). Receptors were obtained from a woman aged 55-70 years with alopecia areata. Some clones in this sample may be carry-over from other donors' samples. The CDR3 runs from the conserved cysteine through the conserved F or W. Fields, in order: J gene, V gene, clone size, D gene, CDR3 DNA, CDR3 protein. A D gene is named only where the DNA matches it firmly. Some rows have no size entry. The others give once, few or many, or a class for an expanded clone.

J gene: TRBJ2-7; V gene: TRBV29-1; clone size: few; D gene: NA; CDR3 DNA: TGCAGCGTACCCCACGAGCAGTACTTC; CDR3 protein: CSVPHEQYF
J gene: TRBJ2-1; V gene: TRBV5-4; clone size: few; D gene: TRBD2; CDR3 DNA: TGTGCCAGCAGCTTGCGGGGGGGCTACAATGAGCAGTTCTTC; CDR3 protein: CASSLRGGYNEQFF
J gene: TRBJ1-2; V gene: TRBV29-1; clone size: many; D gene: TRBD1; CDR3 DNA: TGCAGCGTTCGACCCCAGGGGGCCTTCTATGGCTACACCTTC; CDR3 protein: CSVRPQGAFYGYTF
J gene: TRBJ1-2; V gene: TRBV28; clone size: many; D gene: NA; CDR3 DNA: TGTGCCAGCAGTTTCTACCCATTAATCTACACCTCTAACTATGGCTACACCTTC; CDR3 protein: CASSFYPLIYTSNYGYTF
J gene: TRBJ2-5; V gene: TRBV7-2; clone size: many; D gene: TRBD2; CDR3 DNA: TGTGCCAGCAGCTTACCTGGGACTAGCGGGCACTTC; CDR3 protein: CASSLPGTSGHF
J gene: TRBJ1-2; V gene: TRBV10-1; clone size: few; D gene: NA; CDR3 DNA: TGCGCCAGCAGCCCCGGGGGCAGCGGTGGCTACACCTTC; CDR3 protein: CASSPGGSGGYTF
J gene: TRBJ1-3; V gene: TRBV29-1; clone size: many; D gene: NA; CDR3 DNA: TGCAGCGTTGAAGTCCCGGGAAACACCATATATTTT; CDR3 protein: CSVEVPGNTIYF
J gene: TRBJ2-2; V gene: TRBV19; clone size: NA; D gene: TRBD1; CDR3 DNA: TGTGCCAGTAGCGGACAGGGGTTCCCCGGGGAGCTGTTTTTT; CDR3 protein: CASSGQGFPGELFF
J gene: TRBJ1-1; V gene: TRBV2; clone size: few; D gene: NA; CDR3 DNA: TGTGCCAGCAGCGGGGAGAACACTGAAGCTTTCTTT; CDR3 protein: CASSGENTEAFF
J gene: TRBJ1-1; V gene: TRBV4-2; clone size: few; D gene: NA; CDR3 DNA: TGTGCCAGCAGCCAAGTAGGTCCGGCTGGGGTTAGGGAAGCTTTCTTT; CDR3 protein: CASSQVGPAGVREAFF
J gene: TRBJ1-3; V gene: TRBV4-2; clone size: NA; D gene: NA; CDR3 DNA: TGTGCCAGCAGCCAAGAGTGGTTACAGGTTAACACCATATATTTT; CDR3 protein: CASSQEWLQVNTIYF
J gene: TRBJ2-1; V gene: TRBV12-3/TRBV12-4; clone size: NA; D gene: NA; CDR3 DNA: TGTGCCAGCAGTAAATACAATGAGCAGTTCTTC; CDR3 protein: CASSKYNEQFF
J gene: TRBJ1-1; V gene: TRBV29-1; clone size: few; D gene: NA; CDR3 DNA: TGCAGCGTTGAGGGGGTTAACACTGAAGCTTTCTTT; CDR3 protein: CSVEGVNTEAFF
J gene: TRBJ1-2; V gene: TRBV7-9; clone size: few; D gene: NA; CDR3 DNA: TGTGCCAGCAGCTACAGGAATGGCTACACCTTC; CDR3 protein: CASSYRNGYTF
J gene: TRBJ2-2; V gene: TRBV7-6; clone size: NA; D gene: NA; CDR3 DNA: TGTGCCAGCAGCCAGGGGGGGGCTGGGGAGCTGTTTTTT; CDR3 protein: CASSQGGAGELFF
J gene: TRBJ2-7; V gene: TRBV27; clone size: once; D gene: NA; CDR3 DNA: TGTGCCAGCAGTTCAAGCCGACAGACCTACGAGCAGTACTTC; CDR3 protein: CASSSSRQTYEQYF
J gene: TRBJ2-1; V gene: TRBV24-1; clone size: NA; D gene: TRBD2; CDR3 DNA: TGTGCCACCAGTGACCGTGAGGGACTAGCGGGGCACAATGAGCAGTTCTTC; CDR3 protein: CATSDREGLAGHNEQFF
J gene: TRBJ2-7; V gene: TRBV7-6; clone size: NA; D gene: TRBD1; CDR3 DNA: TGTGCCAGCAGCCTAGGACAGGGCCATCGGGAGCAGTACTTC; CDR3 protein: CASSLGQGHREQYF
J gene: TRBJ2-5; V gene: TRBV10-2; clone size: NA; D gene: TRBD2; CDR3 DNA: TGCGCCAGCGGAGCGGGGGCCTGGGAGACCCAGTACTTC; CDR3 protein: CASGAGAWETQYF
J gene: TRBJ2-5; V gene: TRBV20-1; clone size: many; D gene: TRBD1; CDR3 DNA: TGCAGTGCCATCTCAGGGGGTCGAGAGACCCAGTACTTC; CDR3 protein: CSAISGGRETQYF
J gene: TRBJ2-5; V gene: TRBV7-3; clone size: many; D gene: NA; CDR3 DNA: TGTGCCAGCAGCTTCCAGGGGGGAAGGATGGAGACCCAGTACTTC; CDR3 protein: CASSFQGGRMETQYF
J gene: TRBJ2-4; V gene: TRBV27; clone size: few; D gene: TRBD2; CDR3 DNA: TGTGCCAGCAGGGCGGGGGACTTAAACATTCAGTACTTC; CDR3 protein: CASRAGDLNIQYF
J gene: TRBJ2-3; V gene: TRBV5-6; clone size: NA; D gene: TRBD1; CDR3 DNA: TGTGCCAGCAGCTTGGAGACAGGGTATAGCACAGATACGCAGTATTTT; CDR3 protein: CASSLETGYSTDTQYF
J gene: TRBJ2-3; V gene: TRBV3-1; clone size: NA; D gene: TRBD2; CDR3 DNA: TGTGCCAGCAGCCAAGCTAGCGGGGTTACCACAGATACGCAGTATTTT; CDR3 protein: CASSQASGVTTDTQYF
J gene: TRBJ1-1; V gene: TRBV12-3/TRBV12-4; clone size: NA; D gene: TRBD1; CDR3 DNA: TGTGCCAGCAGACACACGCGGGACAGCCTGGTGGCTTTCTTT; CDR3 protein: CASRHTRDSLVAFF
J gene: TRBJ1-1; V gene: TRBV21-1; clone size: NA; D gene: NA; CDR3 DNA: TGTGCCAGAGGTGTTTGGGCTTTCTTT; CDR3 protein: CARGVWAFF
J gene: TRBJ1-2; V gene: TRBV3-1; clone size: NA; D gene: NA; CDR3 DNA: TGTGCCAGCAGCCGAGGACGAGTTGATGGCTACACCTTC; CDR3 protein: CASSRGRVDGYTF
J gene: TRBJ2-6; V gene: TRBV20-1; clone size: many; D gene: TRBD1; CDR3 DNA: TGCAGTGCTAGAGATCTGACAGGGTGGGAGTCTGGGGCCAACGTCCTGACTTTC; CDR3 protein: CSARDLTGWESGANVLTF
J gene: TRBJ2-3; V gene: TRBV9; clone size: many; D gene: NA; CDR3 DNA: TGTGCCAGCAGCGTAGGAGTCACAGATACGCAGTATTTT; CDR3 protein: CASSVGVTDTQYF
J gene: TRBJ1-5; V gene: TRBV7-9; clone size: few; D gene: NA; CDR3 DNA: TGTGCCAGCAGCTTAGACAGCGGCAATCAGCCCCAGCATTTT; CDR3 protein: CASSLDSGNQPQHF
J gene: TRBJ2-7; V gene: TRBV11-3; clone size: few; D gene: TRBD1; CDR3 DNA: TGTGCCAGCAGCTTAGGTTGGGACAGAGAACAGTACTTC; CDR3 protein: CASSLGWDREQYF
J gene: TRBJ1-2; V gene: TRBV2; clone size: few; D gene: NA; CDR3 DNA: TGTGCCAGCAGTGCGGTGACATTTGCTAACTATGGCTACACCTTC; CDR3 protein: CASSAVTFANYGYTF
J gene: TRBJ1-1; V gene: TRBV30; clone size: NA; D gene: NA; CDR3 DNA: TGTGCCTGGACAGTATCCGCGAACACTGAAGCTTTCTTT; CDR3 protein: CAWTVSANTEAFF
J gene: TRBJ2-1; V gene: TRBV10-2; clone size: many; D gene: NA; CDR3 DNA: TGCGCCAGCAGTGATGGGGGTTTCTCCTACAATGAGCAGTTCTTC; CDR3 protein: CASSDGGFSYNEQFF
J gene: TRBJ2-1; V gene: TRBV9; clone size: NA; D gene: NA; CDR3 DNA: TGTGCCAGCAGCGCCCTAGCTGAGCAGTTCTTC; CDR3 protein: CASSALAEQFF
J gene: TRBJ1-2; V gene: TRBV20-1; clone size: NA; D gene: NA; CDR3 DNA: TGCAGTGCTAGGGGTGTATATGGCTACACCTTC; CDR3 protein: CSARGVYGYTF
J gene: TRBJ1-2; V gene: TRBV29-1; clone size: many; D gene: NA; CDR3 DNA: TGCAGCGTTGACGAGGGGGGCCCTAGCTATGGCTACACCTTC; CDR3 protein: CSVDEGGPSYGYTF
J gene: TRBJ1-4; V gene: TRBV27; clone size: many; D gene: TRBD1; CDR3 DNA: TGTGCCAGCAGTTTTCGGACAGGGGTTTATGAAAAACTGTTTTTT; CDR3 protein: CASSFRTGVYEKLFF
J gene: TRBJ2-2; V gene: TRBV7-3; clone size: medium-sized; D gene: NA; CDR3 DNA: TGTGCCAGCAGCTTACATCAGGGAGCCGGGGAGCTGTTTTTT; CDR3 protein: CASSLHQGAGELFF
J gene: TRBJ2-3; V gene: TRBV12-3/TRBV12-4; clone size: NA; D gene: TRBD2; CDR3 DNA: TGTGCCAGCAGTGGCCCGGGACTAGCGGGGGGGCGCGGCACAGATACGCAGTATTTT; CDR3 protein: CASSGPGLAGGRGTDTQYF
J gene: TRBJ1-1; V gene: TRBV29-1; clone size: NA; D gene: NA; CDR3 DNA: TGCAGCGCTCAGGGACGGCAGAACACTGAAGCTTTCTTT; CDR3 protein: CSAQGRQNTEAFF
J gene: TRBJ1-1; V gene: TRBV7-3; clone size: many; D gene: NA; CDR3 DNA: TGTGCCAGCAGCTTATACCGGGGGACTGAAGCTTTCTTT; CDR3 protein: CASSLYRGTEAFF
J gene: TRBJ2-5; V gene: TRBV4-1; clone size: many; D gene: TRBD2; CDR3 DNA: TGCGCCAGCAGCCAACCCCTACTAGCGGGGGGGGATGTAGAGACCCAGTACTTC; CDR3 protein: CASSQPLLAGGDVETQYF
J gene: TRBJ2-5; V gene: TRBV11-2; clone size: many; D gene: NA; CDR3 DNA: TGTGCCAGCGTCGGGCAGCTCCAAGAGACCCAGTACTTC; CDR3 protein: CASVGQLQETQYF
J gene: TRBJ2-3; V gene: TRBV20-1; clone size: few; D gene: TRBD1; CDR3 DNA: TGCAGTGCCTCTCAGGGGGATGGGGGCACAGATACGCAGTATTTT; CDR3 protein: CSASQGDGGTDTQYF
J gene: TRBJ2-1; V gene: TRBV29-1; clone size: NA; D gene: NA; CDR3 DNA: TGCAGCGTTGAACCTCTTATCGGTGAGCAGTTCTTC; CDR3 protein: CSVEPLIGEQFF
J gene: TRBJ2-7; V gene: TRBV5-1; clone size: few; D gene: TRBD1; CDR3 DNA: TGCGCCAGCAGCGCCACAGGGGGGTCCTACTACGAGCAGTACTTC; CDR3 protein: CASSATGGSYYEQYF
J gene: TRBJ2-3; V gene: TRBV4-1; clone size: many; D gene: NA; CDR3 DNA: TGCGCCAGCAGCCGAACCAGCACAGATACGCAGTATTTT; CDR3 protein: CASSRTSTDTQYF
J gene: TRBJ2-3; V gene: TRBV6-5; clone size: many; D gene: TRBD2; CDR3 DNA: TGTGCCAGCGGGCGTAGCGGGAGCACAGATACGCAGTATTTT; CDR3 protein: CASGRSGSTDTQYF
J gene: TRBJ1-2; V gene: TRBV29-1; clone size: NA; D gene: TRBD1; CDR3 DNA: TGCAGCGTGGGACAGGGGCCTGGCTACACCTTC; CDR3 protein: CSVGQGPGYTF
J gene: TRBJ1-4; V gene: TRBV7-9; clone size: NA; D gene: TRBD1; CDR3 DNA: TGTGCCAGCAGCCGGGGAGGGGGACAGGGCCCCGCCTTGTCCGAAAAACTGTTTTTT; CDR3 protein: CASSRGGGQGPALSEKLFF
J gene: TRBJ2-2; V gene: TRBV20-1; clone size: NA; D gene: NA; CDR3 DNA: TGCAGTGCTAGACCACCGACAGGGAGGGGCGACACCGGGGAGCTGTTTTTT; CDR3 protein: CSARPPTGRGDTGELFF